In its sample, the clone carrying this T cell receptor beta chain was seen once. Its antigen is still unknown. The entry originates in a study of cytomegalovirus exposure and HLA in healthy donors. This CDR3 spans 16 amino acids. Germline loops: CDR1 SGHTA, CDR2 FQGTGA. V lost 5 bases and J lost 0, with 14 bases in between. PCR involved 60 Vbeta and 13 Jbeta primers. Sequencing was performed with immunoSEQ multiplex PCR; in TCRdb, only in-frame clones are kept and a portion is missing. The table includes around 77,000 clones, more than 75% detected once. General observations from the study: TRBV6-2, TRBV6-3 and some other V segments were unresolvable in 87-base-pair reads.

The sequence was obtained from a man in his forties or fifties in good health and CMV-seronegative. Sequences were obtained from PBMCs. This chain uses TRBV7-3 with TRBJ1-3; tentatively, D is TRBD1 (6 bases). The CDR3: CASSLPVTGSGNTIYF. The CDR3 DNA reads as TGTGCCAGCAGCCTACCCGTGACAGGCTCTGGAAACACCATATATTTT. The full variable domain, rest sourced from reference TRBV7-3 and TRBJ1-3, is GAGVSQTPSNKVTEKGKYVELRCDPISGHTALYWYRQSLGQGPEFLIYFQGTGAADDSGLPNDRFFAVRPEGSVSTLKIQRTERGDSAVYLCASSLPVTGSGNTIYFGEGSWLTVV.